The TCR beta chain under discussion was sequenced for a study of beta chain features in type 1 diabetes (dated by TCRdb to the late 2010s). Some background on the complete study: Mean age, gender distribution, total cell number and subset yield did not differ between patients and healthy donors. A total of just under 110,000,000 sorted cells were examined across all samples, and RNA yield correlated strongly with the number of cells per subset. The study compared TCRB repertoires of sorted circulating CD4+ T cell subsets between recently diagnosed type 1 diabetes patients and matched healthy donors. Regulatory and stem cell-like memory subsets were obtained from only 8 patients and about 8 healthy donors, while naive and central memory subsets were obtained from all 30 or so donors.

The High Capacity cDNA Reverse Transcription Kit was used to reverse transcribe all of the isolated RNA, meaning that expressed TCRB transcripts were what got sequenced. Naive, central memory and regulatory T cell samples underwent deep immunoSEQ sequencing, averaging about 3.5 million total reads per sample. Sorted cells were lysed in RLT buffer, and RNA was extracted using DNase-treated RNeasy Micro or Mini kits according to cell number. Each cell subset was processed on its own to prevent cross-contamination, while patient and healthy donor samples were processed together. Using the immunoSEQ multiplex PCR, TCRB sequences were amplified from cDNA into 87-bp fragments spanning the CDR3 region. Sequencing of the amplicons was performed on the Illumina HiSeq platform. Turning to the authors' computational methods: PCR bias was computationally corrected using synthetic template baselines, reads within Hamming distance 2 were collapsed, and singletons that could not be merged were discarded. Reads were aligned to IMGT to assign V, D and J genes, CDR3 length, and insertions or deletions at six rearrangement sites. Clonotype counts were normalized to sorted cell number within each subset before computing true diversity and Gini coefficients with the tcR R package. The overlap coefficient, calculated on TCRB nucleotide sequences, was used to measure repertoire sharing. The table comes from immuneACCESS by way of TCRdb, which keeps in-frame sequences with V and J called. Part of the clones is missing from these tables; in studies checked, under half for an unresolved V gene and the rest for unknown reasons. V, J and clone size are those of that table, while D and trimming were read from the DNA. The sample has about 320,000 clones on record, around 15% of them singletons. The ten largest account for over 5.5% of the sample.

CDR1 SEHNR and CDR2 FQNEAQ were looked up in the germline V gene (reference sequence). The CDR3, from cysteine to phenylalanine, totals 11 residues. CDR3 DNA only is kept here, 33 bases in frame from base 1. V lost 6 bases and J lost 8 bases; the stretch between them is 10 bases long. What the work shows at the level of the full study, not this receptor alone: Fewer insertions and more nucleotide deletions at VDJ recombination sites were observed in patients with type 1 diabetes, implying thymic rearrangement abnormalities. In all four CD4+ subsets, TCRB CDR3 length was moderately but significantly shorter in type 1 diabetes patients. Shorter templates might be favored by PCR, yet because patient and control samples were amplified and corrected together, any such skew would affect both groups equally. Because cDNA was sequenced instead of genomic DNA, activated cells with high expression could be over-represented, although the groups did not differ in activation or CD3 levels. Naive, central memory and regulatory TCRB repertoires appeared to be more alike among patients than among healthy donors. Only small numbers of individuals were included in the HLA sub-analyses, which left unresolved whether HLA type had any influence on TCRB rearrangement.

Only a few counts were recorded for this clone. Which antigen it targets is not known. Per-base qualities were not stored, and no clone one base away is much larger. A single peripheral blood draw of around 100 mL on average was collected from each donor into heparinised tubes. A BD FACSAria II was used to sort naive, central memory, regulatory and stem cell-like memory CD4+ T cells with a panel that included CD45RO, CCR7, CD25, CD127, CD95 and CD27. A purity above 98% was achieved for all sorted populations. Right away, PBMCs were isolated by Lymphoprep density gradient centrifugation and were stained directly, with no culture step. So that batch effects would be minimized, each experiment stained and sorted samples in pairs, pairing one healthy donor with one patient.

Sequences were obtained from central memory CD4+ T cells from blood. The chain couples TRBV7-9 to TRBJ1-2; the D gene cannot be resolved reliably. The receptor was isolated from a man aged 25 to 40 in good health. The CDR3 amino acid sequence is: CASRRERGYTF. The sequence in DNA is TGTGCCAGCAGACGCGAGCGGGGCTACACCTTC.